One T cell receptor beta chain is described in this entry. Trimming removed 3 bases at V and 4 bases at J, with 11 bases between. CDR1 and CDR2 (germline): SGHTA, FQGNSA. The CDR3 extends over 14 amino acids. These data belong to a study of OX40 agonist ivuxolimab in advanced cancers. As for the study in general: A mean age of about 59 years, range about 20 to 85, was recorded, and around 85% were male.

Data came from immunoSEQ multiplex PCR; TCRdb stores just in-frame clones and leaves some out. Seen here are 75,000 to 80,000 clones, about 84% observed once, and the top ten hold 3.5% to 6%. The chain is built from TRBV7-2 and TRBJ2-3; a possible D gene is TRBD1 (6 bases). The sample consisted of CD4+ or CD8+ T cells sorted from blood, taken in a trial of the OX40 agonist ivuxolimab. This sequence was found in an adult with an advanced solid tumor such as melanoma, head and neck, liver or kidney cancer. CDR3 amino acids: CASSLGAPPDTQYF. The CDR3 nucleotides read TGTGCCAGCAGCTTGGGGGCTCCCCCAGATACGCAGTATTTT.